A selection of T cell receptor beta chains follows, all from one sample in a study of blood T cells in healthy people across ages. TCRdb ran MiXCR on the 5' RACE reads and lists one entry per CDR3 protein. The table records fewer than 800,000 distinct CDR3 sequences, approximately 50% of them present only once. The specimen sequenced was blood. All receptors derive from a woman aged 55-69 years in good health. Both conserved end residues are part of each CDR3. The order of the fields is V gene, D gene, J gene, clone size, CDR3 protein, CDR3 DNA. A D gene is named only where the DNA matches it firmly. Size is stated for part of the rows, as once, few or many counts, or as a class when the clone is expanded.

>TRBV7-2|NA|TRBJ2-6|NA
CASSLGRAGSGANVLTF
TGTGCCAGCAGCTTAGGCAGGGCGGGTTCTGGGGCCAACGTCCTGACTTTC
>TRBV20-1|TRBD2|TRBJ2-1|NA
CSLRGGQAYNEQFF
TGCAGCCTTCGGGGGGGGCAAGCCTACAATGAGCAGTTCTTC
>TRBV20-1|NA|TRBJ1-2|once
CSASGAVRELLKNYGYTF
TGCAGTGCTAGCGGAGCGGTTAGGGAGCTACTCAAGAACTATGGCTACACCTTC
>TRBV6-1|TRBD1|TRBJ1-2|NA
CASSGRDRVAVGFTF
TGTGCCAGCAGTGGCCGGGACAGGGTCGCGGTTGGCTTCACCTTC
>TRBV4-2|NA|TRBJ1-2|few
CASSYSREVGYTF
TGTGCCAGCAGCTACTCAAGGGAGGTTGGCTACACCTTC
>TRBV25-1|NA|TRBJ2-7|few
CASSGYRAYEQYF
TGTGCCAGCAGCGGATACAGGGCCTACGAGCAGTACTTC
>TRBV28|NA|TRBJ1-4|NA
CASTRPGRNEKLFF
TGTGCCAGCACCCGGCCTGGGAGAAATGAAAAACTGTTTTTT
>TRBV28|TRBD1|TRBJ2-4|NA
CASMVQGPAKNIQYF
TGTGCCAGCATGGTACAGGGGCCAGCCAAAAACATTCAGTACTTC
>TRBV7-9|NA|TRBJ1-2|few
CASSLGGKDYGYTF
TGTGCCAGCAGCTTGGGTGGCAAAGACTATGGCTACACCTTC
>TRBV2|NA|TRBJ2-1|once
CASNEETYNEQFF
TGTGCCAGCAATGAAGAAACCTACAATGAGCAGTTCTTC
>TRBV14|TRBD2|TRBJ2-1|many
CASSSLAGAYNEQFF
TGTGCCAGCAGCTCCCTAGCGGGAGCGTACAATGAGCAGTTCTTC
>TRBV21-1|NA|TRBJ2-7|NA
CASSLSRVPKGDEQYF
TGTGCCAGCAGCCTATCCCGGGTCCCCAAGGGGGACGAGCAGTACTTC
>TRBV28|TRBD1|TRBJ2-5|few
CASSPRGTGGSKTQYF
TGTGCCAGCAGTCCGAGGGGGACAGGGGGCTCGAAGACCCAGTACTTC
>TRBV18|NA|TRBJ1-1|few
CASSPPRGANTEAFF
TGTGCCAGCTCACCACCACGGGGGGCGAACACTGAAGCTTTCTTT
>TRBV7-2|TRBD2|TRBJ2-7|NA
CASSLAPAGVNEQYF
TGTGCCAGCAGCTTAGCGCCAGCGGGAGTGAATGAGCAGTACTTC
>TRBV10-3|TRBD1|TRBJ1-5|NA
CATGTGANQPQHF
TGTGCAACCGGGACAGGGGCCAATCAGCCCCAGCATTTT
>TRBV6-1|NA|TRBJ1-5|NA
CASSPMGGNQPQHF
TGTGCCAGCAGCCCCATGGGGGGGAATCAGCCCCAGCATTTT
>TRBV21-1|NA|TRBJ2-1|many
CATIQWRWNEQFF
TGTGCCACCATACAGTGGAGGTGGAATGAGCAGTTCTTC
>TRBV5-5|TRBD2|TRBJ2-1|few
CASSQRERAYNEQFF
TGTGCCAGCAGCCAGCGGGAGAGAGCCTACAATGAGCAGTTCTTC
>TRBV18|TRBD2|TRBJ2-5|NA
CASSPAAGEETQYF
TGTGCCAGCTCACCAGCGGCGGGAGAAGAGACCCAGTACTTC
>TRBV29-1|TRBD2|TRBJ2-1|NA
CSVEVAGAYNEQFF
TGCAGCGTTGAGGTAGCGGGTGCGTACAATGAGCAGTTCTTC
>TRBV7-9|NA|TRBJ2-5|NA
CASSPILYNEQYF
TGTGCCAGCAGCCCTATCTTATACAATGAGCAGTACTTC
>TRBV5-6|NA|TRBJ2-5|NA
CTSSVGPPIQETQYF
TGTACCAGCAGCGTGGGACCACCGATACAAGAGACCCAGTACTTC
>TRBV4-2|NA|TRBJ2-6|NA
CASSQDPTVKSSGANVLTF
TGTGCCAGCAGCCAAGATCCGACAGTTAAGAGCTCTGGGGCCAACGTCCTGACTTTC
>TRBV5-1|TRBD1|TRBJ1-1|few
CASSPQGDRLLGTEAFF
TGCGCCAGCAGCCCTCAGGGGGATCGCTTATTGGGCACTGAAGCTTTCTTT